These T cell receptor beta chains were read from a single sample in a study of T-cell memory formation after mild COVID-19. Each CDR3 protein gets one entry after TCRdb re-called the 5' RACE reads with MiXCR. The table shows 350,000 to 550,000 distinct CDR3 sequences, with approximately 19% occurring only once. Sequencing was done on a sample of PBMCs or a T cell subset sorted from them (not recorded which). The receptors were gathered from a man aged 18 to 29 who had mild COVID-19 (a few samples of this study predate the infection). Cell type and time point are not known. CDR3s include the opening cysteine and the closing phenylalanine or tryptophan. Each record gives: V gene, clone size, D gene, J gene, CDR3 protein, CDR3 DNA. A D gene is named only where the DNA matches it firmly. Some rows have no size entry. The others give once, few or many, or a class for an expanded clone.

TRBV28,-,-,TRBJ2-3,CASRPQGSTDTQYF,TGTGCCAGCAGACCACAGGGAAGTACAGATACGCAGTATTTT
TRBV25-1,-,-,TRBJ1-2,CASSGGLEIYGYTF,TGTGCCAGCAGTGGGGGACTTGAAATCTATGGCTACACCTTC
TRBV7-6,-,TRBD2,TRBJ2-7,CASSQKRLAPYEQYF,TGTGCCAGCAGCCAAAAACGACTAGCCCCCTACGAGCAGTACTTC
TRBV18,few,TRBD1,TRBJ1-1,CASSGTGWAEAFF,TGTGCCAGCTCGGGGACAGGTTGGGCTGAAGCTTTCTTT
TRBV24-1,-,-,TRBJ1-2,CATSVDNYGYTF,TGTGCAACTTCGGTGGACAACTATGGCTACACCTTC
TRBV4-1,-,-,TRBJ2-4,CASSQAVLQDIQYF,TGCGCCAGCAGCCAAGCTGTTCTCCAGGACATTCAGTACTTC
TRBV5-1,few,-,TRBJ2-6,CASFPGPPGANVLTF,TGCGCCAGCTTTCCGGGACCCCCTGGGGCCAACGTCCTGACTTTC
TRBV4-1,few,-,TRBJ1-5,CASSQEGRPQHF,TGCGCCAGCAGCCAAGAGGGCCGGCCCCAGCATTTT
TRBV7-9,few,-,TRBJ2-7,CASSLAGLYEQYF,TGTGCCAGCAGCTTAGCCGGACTCTACGAGCAGTACTTC
TRBV20-1,-,-,TRBJ2-2,CSARTKVTGELFF,TGCAGTGCACGGACTAAAGTTACCGGGGAGCTGTTTTTT
TRBV3-1,few,TRBD1,TRBJ2-4,CASSRTSGTGFIQYF,TGTGCCAGCAGCCGGACGTCCGGGACAGGATTCATTCAGTACTTC
TRBV7-2,-,TRBD1,TRBJ2-2,CASSFLSGTGEGELFF,TGTGCCAGCAGCTTCCTCTCGGGGACAGGCGAGGGGGAGCTGTTTTTT
TRBV28,-,TRBD2,TRBJ2-7,CASRGLSSYEQYF,TGTGCCAGCAGGGGACTATCTTCCTACGAGCAGTACTTC
TRBV5-1,few,-,TRBJ1-1,CASSSTSFGQMNTEAFF,TGCGCCAGCAGCTCAACCTCCTTTGGACAAATGAACACTGAAGCTTTCTTT
TRBV3-1,-,-,TRBJ2-1,CASTRQADNEQFF,TGTGCCAGCACCCGACAGGCAGACAATGAGCAGTTCTTC
TRBV5-4,few,-,TRBJ2-1,CASSLSSSSYNEQFF,TGTGCCAGCAGCTTATCTTCCAGCTCCTACAATGAGCAGTTCTTC
TRBV12-3/TRBV12-4,many,-,TRBJ2-6,CASTVGARGANVLTF,TGTGCCAGCACCGTAGGGGCGCGGGGGGCCAACGTCCTGACTTTC
TRBV27,-,-,TRBJ1-1,CASSPPWEDGEAFF,TGTGCCAGCAGTCCTCCTTGGGAGGATGGGGAAGCTTTCTTT
TRBV5-1,-,-,TRBJ2-1,CASSFYGAGNEQFF,TGCGCCAGCAGCTTTTACGGGGCCGGCAATGAGCAGTTCTTC
TRBV7-9,few,-,TRBJ1-1,CASSLAGQGDTEAFF,TGTGCCAGCAGCTTAGCAGGGCAGGGTGACACTGAAGCTTTCTTT
TRBV4-1,-,TRBD1,TRBJ1-2,CASSQDLVGGADGYTF,TGCGCCAGCAGCCAAGACTTAGTAGGGGGCGCGGATGGCTACACCTTC
TRBV5-1,few,-,TRBJ2-3,CASSLARRDWPGDTQYF,TGCGCCAGCAGCTTGGCACGCCGGGACTGGCCGGGGGATACGCAGTATTTT
TRBV12-3/TRBV12-4,few,-,TRBJ1-1,CASSFARGATFF,-
TRBV9,few,-,TRBJ2-3,CASSVEGTTDTQYF,TGTGCCAGCAGCGTAGAAGGGACCACAGATACGCAGTATTTT
TRBV18,few,TRBD2,TRBJ2-7,CASSPLAGGPTYEQYF,TGTGCCAGCTCACCCCTAGCGGGGGGACCGACCTACGAGCAGTACTTC
TRBV13,-,-,TRBJ2-5,CASISTTGLYNQETQYF,TGTGCCAGCATTAGTACAACAGGACTTTACAACCAAGAGACCCAGTACTTC
TRBV7-9,-,-,TRBJ1-1,CASSLNAEAFF,TGTGCCAGCAGCTTAAATGCTGAAGCTTTCTTT
TRBV7-9,few,TRBD2,TRBJ2-4,CASSERDLKNIQYF,TGTGCCAGCAGCGAGCGGGACCTCAAAAACATTCAGTACTTC
TRBV6-6,many,-,TRBJ2-1,CASSYSTGEQFF,TGTGCCAGCAGTTACTCGACGGGTGAGCAGTTCTTC
TRBV7-9,many,-,TRBJ2-5,CASSLLAETQYF,TGTGCCAGCAGCTTACTAGCAGAGACCCAGTACTTC
TRBV7-9,few,TRBD1,TRBJ2-5,CASSLGTGPPETQYF,TGTGCCAGCAGCCTTGGGACAGGGCCGCCAGAGACCCAGTACTTC
TRBV6-5,few,-,TRBJ1-3,CASSPQPGNTIYF,TGTGCCAGCAGTCCCCAGCCTGGAAACACCATATATTTT
TRBV10-3,-,TRBD2,TRBJ2-2,CAIAGGTNTGELFF,TGTGCCATAGCGGGGGGAACGAACACCGGGGAGCTGTTTTTT
TRBV24-1,few,-,TRBJ1-5,CATSDSRGLKPQHF,TGTGCCACCAGTGATTCGAGGGGTCTTAAGCCCCAGCATTTT
TRBV12-3/TRBV12-4,few,TRBD1,TRBJ2-7,CASKGAWHEQYF,TGTGCCAGCAAGGGGGCTTGGCACGAGCAGTACTTC
TRBV10-2,-,TRBD1,TRBJ1-6,CASSERQGNSPLHF,TGCGCCAGCAGTGAAAGACAGGGGAATTCACCCCTCCACTTT
TRBV7-9,many,-,TRBJ2-1,CASSLWGNTFNEQFF,TGTGCCAGCAGCTTATGGGGTAACACCTTCAATGAGCAGTTCTTC
TRBV11-2,many,-,TRBJ2-3,CASSLAGYTDTQYF,TGTGCCAGCAGCTTAGCAGGGTACACAGATACGCAGTATTTT
TRBV6-6,-,-,TRBJ2-1,CASGFDNEQFF,TGTGCCAGCGGATTCGACAATGAGCAGTTCTTC
TRBV5-1,-,-,TRBJ2-5,CASSSAMEIETQYF,TGCGCCAGCAGCTCCGCCATGGAGATAGAGACCCAGTACTTC
TRBV5-1,many,-,TRBJ1-1,CASSLGGAFLNTEAFF,TGCGCCAGCAGCTTGGGGGGCGCCTTTTTGAACACTGAAGCTTTCTTT
TRBV19,-,-,TRBJ2-1,CASSIVHYGSYNEQFF,TGTGCCAGTAGTATAGTGCATTACGGCTCCTACAATGAGCAGTTCTTC
TRBV10-3,-,-,TRBJ1-1,CAISGRNTEAFF,TGTGCCATCAGTGGCCGAAACACTGAAGCTTTCTTT
TRBV4-1,few,-,TRBJ1-1,CASSQEGGWATEAFF,TGCGCCAGCAGCCAAGAAGGAGGGTGGGCCACTGAAGCTTTCTTT
TRBV5-1,few,TRBD2,TRBJ2-5,CASRLGTPGGETQYF,TGCGCCAGCAGGCTCGGGACTCCGGGAGGAGAGACCCAGTACTTC
TRBV9,once,-,TRBJ1-1,CASSVVAENTEAFF,TGTGCCAGCAGCGTAGTCGCGGAAAACACTGAAGCTTTCTTT
TRBV7-2,-,-,TRBJ2-3,CASRVGGADTQYF,TGTGCCAGCAGGGTTGGAGGGGCGGATACGCAGTATTTT
TRBV13,few,-,TRBJ2-2,CASSPELLGELFF,TGTGCCAGCAGCCCAGAGTTGTTGGGGGAGCTGTTTTTT
TRBV7-8,few,-,TRBJ2-5,CASSENPQYF,TGTGCCAGCAGCGAGAACCCCCAGTACTTC
TRBV27,few,-,TRBJ1-5,CASNALRSNQPQHF,TGTGCCAGCAACGCCCTTCGGAGCAATCAGCCCCAGCATTTT
TRBV3-1,-,-,TRBJ2-6,CASSQEAGANVLTF,TGTGCCAGCAGCCAAGAAGCGGGGGCCAACGTCCTGACTTTC
TRBV3-1,-,-,TRBJ2-2,CASRAVGTGELFF,TGTGCCAGCAGGGCGGTGGGGACCGGGGAGCTGTTTTTT
TRBV29-1,many,-,TRBJ1-1,CSVEKGWDTEAFF,TGCAGCGTTGAGAAGGGTTGGGACACTGAAGCTTTCTTT